The 31 T cell receptor beta chains in this list originate from one sample, sequenced in a study of identical twins. TCRdb passed the 5' RACE reads through MiXCR, listing each CDR3 protein once. The table records 350,000 or so distinct CDR3 sequences, roughly 10% of them present only once. The specimen was naive T cells sorted from blood. Receptors originate from a woman between 50 and 59 years old in good health.

Concerning this clonotype itself: Likely a read error: the CDR3 ends without its conserved phenylalanine or tryptophan. The V and J genes are TRBV12-3 or TRBV12-4 and TRBJ1-1, with D perhaps TRBD1 (6 bases). CDR3 size: 14 residues. Trimming left V 3 bases short and J 1 base short, with 9 bases between. For the CDR3, the DNA is TGTGCCAGCAGTTTGAGGGGGGGGAACACTGAAGCTTTCCTT. This sequence encodes CASSLRGGNTEAFL.

This chain connects TRBV30 to TRBJ2-5; weak D call: TRBD1 (8 bases). This CDR3 is built from 12 residues. The germline V gene encodes CDR1 GTSNPN and CDR2 SVGIG (reference sequence). Trimming took 8 bases from V and 5 from J, leaving 15 bases between them. CDR3 nucleotide sequence: TGTGCCGGAGACAGGGGAGGGGAGACCCAGTACTTC. It specifies CAGDRGGETQYF.

The V gene is TRBV12-3 or TRBV12-4, the J gene TRBJ2-4, with a possible D match to TRBD1 (5 bases). V was cut by 5 bases and J by 0 bases, with 11 bases left in between. The CDR3 contains 15 residues. The CDR3 loop is CASSPDILAKNIQYF. In DNA form, the CDR3 reads TGTGCCAGCAGTCCGGACATTCTAGCCAAAAACATTCAGTACTTC.

The chain joins TRBV6-2 or TRBV6-3 to TRBJ2-5; D is possibly TRBD1 or TRBD2 (5 bases each). Germline lookup yields CDR1 MNHEY and CDR2 SVGEGT. V dropped 6 bases and J dropped 2 bases, with 28 bases sitting between them. CDR3 size: 19 residues. CDR3 residues: CASRPSNQEWGFRQETQYF. DNA of the CDR3: TGTGCCAGCAGACCATCCAACCAGGAATGGGGGTTCCGGCAAGAGACCCAGTACTTC.

V gene TRBV27 combines with J gene TRBJ1-5; TRBD1 agrees at 7 bases. CDR3 length: 15 amino acids. The V gene end was trimmed by 6 bases and the J gene end by 0 bases; junction bases not matched to a gene: 5. Germline V CDR1 and CDR2: MNHEY, SMNVEV (reference sequence). CDR3 region: CASRRGQYSNQPQHF. Written as DNA, the CDR3 is TGTGCCAGCAGGCGGGGACAGTATAGCAATCAGCCCCAGCATTTT.

V usage is TRBV20-1 and J usage is TRBJ2-1; D is undetermined. Germline V gene sequence: CDR1 DFQATT, CDR2 SNEGSKA (reference sequence). V lost 2 bases and J lost 3, with 14 bases in between. The CDR3 totals 15 residues. The CDR3 here is CSARFRTTRYNEQFF. CDR3 bases: TGCAGTGCTAGATTTCGGACGACTCGCTACAATGAGCAGTTCTTC.

About this clonotype itself: A read error may produce the germline difference seen at one junction end. The V call is TRBV27, the J call TRBJ2-2; TRBD1 aligns across 10 bases. This CDR3 is 11 amino acids long. Germline-derived CDR1 and CDR2 are MNHEY and SMNVEV (reference sequence). The CDR3 here is CASTGTGELFF. DNA of the CDR3: TGTGCCAGCACCGGGACAGGGGAACTGTTTTTT.

V gene TRBV7-8 combines with J gene TRBJ1-2, with no clear D. The CDR3 has 14 amino acids. The germline V and J ends were trimmed by 5 bases and 0 bases, with 10 bases remaining between them. Germline V lookup: CDR1 SGHVS, CDR2 FQNEAQ. Here the CDR3 reads CASSILKANYGYTF. In DNA form, the CDR3 reads TGTGCCAGCAGCATCCTTAAAGCTAACTATGGCTACACCTTC.

The rearrangement uses TRBV27 and TRBJ2-1, with TRBD2 identical over 13 bases. Germline-derived CDR1 and CDR2 are MNHEY and SMNVEV (reference sequence). With V trimmed by 9 bases and J by 4 bases, 15 bases remained unmatched. There are 18 residues in the CDR3. DNA for the CDR3: TGTGCCAGTTTCTCTTTGACTAGCGGGAGGAAAGGGTACAATGAGCAGTTCTTC. Translation gives CASFSLTSGRKGYNEQFF.

The chain is built from TRBV7-6 and TRBJ2-1; no reliable D call. CDR3 length: 16 residues. Per the germline V gene, CDR1 is SGHVS and CDR2 is FNYEAQ. The germline V and J ends were trimmed by 6 bases and 2 bases, with 17 bases remaining between them. CDR3 protein: CASSLRVDNPYNEQFF. In DNA form, the CDR3 reads TGTGCCAGCAGTCTTAGGGTCGACAATCCCTACAATGAGCAGTTCTTC.

This clonotype was counted between two and nine times. The chain has TRBV5-1 and TRBJ2-5; TRBD2 agrees at 8 bases. Germline assignment: CDR1 SGHRS and CDR2 YFSETQ. With 4 bases clipped from V and 1 base from J, the junction kept 9 bases outside the gene matches. This CDR3 has 16 amino acids. In DNA, the CDR3 is TGCGCCAGCAGCCCCCCGGCGGGAGGAGCCCAAGAGACCCAGTACTTC. It yields the protein CASSPPAGGAQETQYF.

The chain recombines TRBV11-2 with TRBJ2-3; no clear D. The germline V gene has CDR1 SGHAT and CDR2 FQNNGV. V lost 1 base to trimming and J lost 3 bases, with 8 bases between them. The CDR3 is 14 amino acids. The CDR3 region has the DNA TGTGCCAGCAGCTTAGTAGGCAGGACAGATACGCAGTATTTT. Its protein is CASSLVGRTDTQYF. Based on the CDR3 plus reference TRBV11-2 and TRBJ2-3, the full variable domain is EAGVAQSPRYKIIEKRQSVAFWCNPISGHATLYWYQQILGQGPKLLIQFQNNGVVDDSQLPKDRFSAERLKGVDSTLKIQPAKLEDSAVYLCASSLVGRTDTQYFGPGTRLTVL.

This clonotype occurred many times. This chain joins TRBV12-3 or TRBV12-4 and TRBJ1-5; the D is unclear. CDR3 length equals 12 residues. Trimming removed 2 bases from V and 9 bases from J, with 8 bases in between. The DNA of the CDR3 is TGTGCCAGCAGTTTATACCGGGGGCCCCAGCATTTT. Protein: CASSLYRGPQHF.

The chain is built from TRBV9 and TRBJ2-3; D not certain. V shed 1 base and J shed 3 bases, with 9 bases lying between them. CDR1 SGDLS and CDR2 YYNGEE come from the germline V gene. The CDR3 is made up of 14 amino acids. The CDR3 coding sequence is TGTGCCAGCAGCGTATCCCCATGGACAGATACGCAGTATTTT. This encodes CASSVSPWTDTQYF.

The chain employs TRBV12-5 and TRBJ2-5, with D possibly matching TRBD1 (5 bases). Germline-derived CDR1 and CDR2 are LGHNT and FRNRAP. This CDR3 region has 14 residues. Trimming cost V 6 bases and J 2 bases, with 13 bases left between them. For the CDR3, the DNA is TGTGCTAGTGGGCAGGGCTTGGGGCAAGAGACCCAGTACTTC. Amino acid sequence: CASGQGLGQETQYF.

As to this clonotype: Germline is not matched at one junction end, which may reflect a read error. J is TRBJ1-4 and V is TRBV29-1; D call uncertain. In germline, CDR1 is SQVTM, CDR2 ANQGSEA. The CDR3 consists of 12 residues. The CDR3 sequence: CSVEATNEKLFF. The CDR3 DNA is TGCAGCGTAGAAGCAACTAATGAAAAACTGTTTTTT. Based on the CDR3 plus reference TRBV29-1 and TRBJ1-4, the full variable domain is SAVISQKPSRDICQRGTSLTIQCQVDSQVTMMFWYRQQPGQSLTLIATANQGSEATYESGFVIDKFPISRPNLTFSTLTVSNMSPEDSSIYLCSVEATNEKLFFGSGTQLSVL.

Many counts were recorded for this clonotype. The rearrangement links TRBV5-1 to TRBJ2-7, with 8 bases aligning to TRBD1. V lost 4 bases and J lost 0; bases outside the gene matches: 6. Germline CDR1 reads SGHRS; CDR2 reads YFSETQ. There are 15 residues in the CDR3. CDR3 sequence: CASSRDRGNSYEQYF. The CDR3 DNA is TGCGCCAGCAGCCGAGACAGGGGAAACTCCTACGAGCAGTACTTC.

This clonotype has ten or more counts. J is TRBJ1-5 and V is TRBV12-3 or TRBV12-4; no clear D gene. V gave up 3 bases and J gave up 5 bases, with 2 bases separating them. The CDR3 is 11 amino acids. CDR3 coding DNA: TGTGCCAGCAGTTTGGATCAGCCCCAGCATTTT. It encodes CASSLDQPQHF.

The V and J genes are TRBV24-1 and TRBJ2-1; 9 bases agree with TRBD1. Germline V gene lookup returns CDR1 KGHDR and CDR2 SFDVKD. Trimming at V came to 8 bases and at J to 8 bases, leaving 6 bases not matched to a gene. This CDR3 is 13 amino acids long. CDR3 loop: CATNGQGLDEQFF. Written as DNA, the CDR3 is TGTGCCACCAACGGACAGGGGCTGGATGAGCAGTTCTTC.

The chain joins TRBV29-1 to TRBJ1-2; D gene unclear. With 2 bases removed from V and 5 bases from J, the gap between germline ends came to 12 bases. This CDR3 has 13 residues. CDR1 SQVTM and CDR2 ANQGSEA come from the germline V gene. The CDR3 nucleotides are TGCAGCGTTGAAAAGGAAGAAGAGTATGGCTACACCTTC. It specifies CSVEKEEEYGYTF.

This clonotype has a handful of counts. The rearrangement joins TRBV27 to TRBJ2-1; TRBD2 matches at 8 bases. The germline CDR1 and CDR2 sequences are MNHEY and SMNVEV (reference sequence). The CDR3 totals 16 residues. The V segment lost 7 bases and the J segment 9 bases; nucleotides outside the gene matches: 17. For the CDR3, the DNA is TGTGCCAGCACCACATCCTGGCTAGCGGGTGGGGTTGAGCAGTTCTTC. Residues: CASTTSWLAGGVEQFF.

Ten or more counts support this clonotype. V is TRBV29-1 and J is TRBJ1-1; D not resolved. In germline, CDR1 is SQVTM, CDR2 ANQGSEA. Trimming removed 7 bases at V and 5 bases at J, with 8 bases between. This CDR3 has 10 amino acids. The CDR3 region is CSGMGTEAFF. In DNA, the CDR3 is TGCAGCGGAATGGGGACTGAAGCTTTCTTT. Combining the CDR3 with reference TRBV29-1 and TRBJ1-1 gives the whole variable domain SAVISQKPSRDICQRGTSLTIQCQVDSQVTMMFWYRQQPGQSLTLIATANQGSEATYESGFVIDKFPISRPNLTFSTLTVSNMSPEDSSIYLCSGMGTEAFFGQGTRLTVV.

This rearrangement joins TRBV6-5 to TRBJ2-2; D call uncertain. From germline, CDR1 is MNHEY and CDR2 SVGAGI. CDR3 length equals 14 residues. Trimming took 3 bases from V and 4 from J, leaving 9 bases between them. Here the CDR3 reads CASSYGSITGELFF. The DNA of the CDR3 is TGTGCCAGCAGTTATGGGTCGATCACCGGGGAGCTGTTTTTT.

V usage is TRBV12-3 or TRBV12-4 and J usage is TRBJ1-5; D is possibly TRBD1 (5 bases). V lost 5 bases and J lost 4, with 12 bases in between. The CDR3 extends over 14 amino acids. The CDR3 loop is CASSPREGNQPQHF. CDR3 DNA sequence: TGTGCCAGCAGTCCGCGGGAGGGGAATCAGCCCCAGCATTTT.

The rearrangement links TRBV29-1 to TRBJ2-1, with 12 bases lining up with TRBD2. The germline V gene has CDR1 SQVTM and CDR2 ANQGSEA. The CDR3 is 11 residues long. Trimming cost V 4 bases and J 15 bases; bases outside gene matches: 4. CDR3 bases: TGCAGCGTTGGGACTAGCGGGATCTGGTTCTTC. This translates into CSVGTSGIWFF.

This clonotype was detected only a few times. This chain connects TRBV10-1 to TRBJ2-1, with 10 bases that match TRBD1. Germline lookup yields CDR1 WNHNN and CDR2 SYGVQD (reference sequence). This CDR3 spans 14 amino acids. V trimming: 5 bases; J trimming: 12 bases; junction bases outside the gene matches: 10. The DNA of the CDR3 is TGCGCCAGCAGTTCGACAGGGGGCACGGGGACGCAGTTCTTC. Its translation: CASSSTGGTGTQFF.

This clonotype has ten or more counts. This chain connects TRBV14 to TRBJ2-5; 10 nucleotides match TRBD2. CDR3 length: 19 amino acids. CDR1 SGHDN and CDR2 FVKESK come from the germline V gene. The J segment lost 4 bases and the V segment lost 2 bases, leaving 16 bases of the junction unmatched. The CDR3 coding sequence is TGTGCCAGCAGCCAACCCCTCTCTAGCGGGAGTTGGGTCGGAGAGACCCAGTACTTC. Protein product: CASSQPLSSGSWVGETQYF.

V gene TRBV9 combines with J gene TRBJ2-7; D gene uncertain. The length of the CDR3 is 14 residues. V dropped 0 bases and J dropped 2 bases, with 9 bases sitting between them. Per the germline V gene, CDR1 is SGDLS and CDR2 is YYNGEE. CDR3 region: CASSVGTDAYEQYF. The CDR3 region has the DNA TGTGCCAGCAGCGTAGGCACGGACGCCTACGAGCAGTACTTC. Looking up the rest from reference TRBV9 and TRBJ2-7 gives the full variable domain: DSGVTQTPKHLITATGQRVTLRCSPRSGDLSVYWYQQSLDQGLQFLIQYYNGEERAKGNILERFSAQQFPDLHSELNLSSLELGDSALYFCASSVGTDAYEQYFGPGTRLTVT.

There are many counts of this clonotype. The chain is built from TRBV20-1 and TRBJ2-4; TRBD2 matches at 12 bases. Trimming removed 5 bases from V and 11 bases from J; junction bases left unmatched: 10. This CDR3 comprises 14 residues. In germline, CDR1 is DFQATT, CDR2 SNEGSKA (reference sequence). The DNA for the CDR3 is TGCAGTGCTTCAAGACTAGCGGGAGCGGGGGTTCAGTACTTC. It codes for CSASRLAGAGVQYF.

This rearrangement joins TRBV3-1 to TRBJ2-2; 8 bases align to TRBD2. Trimming took 6 bases from V and 2 from J; bases not matched to a gene: 8. The CDR3 loop spans 16 amino acids. Per germline, CDR1 LGHDT and CDR2 YNNKEL (reference sequence). The CDR3 spells CASRHQLAANTGELFF. CDR3 nucleotide sequence: TGTGCCAGCAGACATCAACTAGCGGCTAACACCGGGGAGCTGTTTTTT.

This clonotype was seen a few times. The chain couples TRBV6-5 to TRBJ2-7; 7 bases agree with TRBD2. Germline V gene lookup returns CDR1 MNHEY and CDR2 SVGAGI. J gave up 0 bases and V 6 bases, and 5 bases lay outside the gene matches. The CDR3 sequence is 14 residues long. The CDR3 loop reads CASRGAGPSYEQYV. The CDR3 region has the DNA TGTGCCAGCAGGGGAGCGGGACCCTCCTACGAGCAGTACGTC.